These T cell receptor beta chains were read from a single sample in a study of somatic mutations in cytotoxic T cells in rheumatoid arthritis. Assay: immunoSEQ multiplex PCR; the TCRdb copy retains only in-frame clones and omits some. Of about 18,000 clones in the sample, over 60% were seen once. The sample taken for sequencing was CD8+ T cells sorted from blood. These receptors came from an adult with rheumatoid arthritis. The CDR3 runs from the conserved cysteine through the conserved F or W. The order of the fields is V gene, clone size, J gene, D gene, CDR3 DNA, CDR3 protein. D genes are given only for firm matches. Clone size, where shown, is once, few, many, or a class for clones that have expanded.

TRBV4-1	.	TRBJ2-7	TRBD2	TGCGCCAGCAGCCATACTAGCGGGAGCTCCTACGAGCAGTACTTC	CASSHTSGSSYEQYF
TRBV10-2	.	TRBJ2-3	TRBD2	TGCGCCAGCAAACAAGCGGGGGGGGGTTTGCATTTT	CASKQAGGGLHF
TRBV6-1	few	TRBJ1-4	.	TGTGCCAGCAGGGACTACCGTGGAACTAATGAAAAACTGTTTTTT	CASRDYRGTNEKLFF
TRBV14	.	TRBJ2-3	TRBD2	TGTGCCAGCAGCCAAGAGACTAGCGGAAGCACAGATACGCAGTATTTT	CASSQETSGSTDTQYF
TRBV5-4	.	TRBJ1-5	TRBD1	TGTGCCAGCATCCTATGGGGGGAGGGGGCCCATAGCAATCAGCCCCAGCATTTT	CASILWGEGAHSNQPQHF
TRBV10-2	.	TRBJ2-1	.	TGCGCCAGCAGGGTCTACAATGAGCAGTTCTTC	CASRVYNEQFF
TRBV19	.	TRBJ2-7	TRBD1	TGTGCCAGTAGTATAGGACAGGGAATACGGTACGAGCAGTACTTC	CASSIGQGIRYEQYF
TRBV7-9	.	TRBJ1-2	.	TGTGCCAGCAGCTTACCTTCGGGCACGGCCAGCTATGGCTACACCTTC	CASSLPSGTASYGYTF
TRBV6-5	.	TRBJ1-2	TRBD1	TGTGCCAGCAGGGGACAGGGGGAGATCTATGGCTACACCTTC	CASRGQGEIYGYTF
TRBV27	.	TRBJ2-7	.	TGTGCCAGCAGCCCCCCAAGCCGGAGGTCCTACGAGCAGTACTTC	CASSPPSRRSYEQYF
TRBV5-1	once	TRBJ2-2	TRBD2	TGCGCCAGCAGCTTGGATAGGCTAGCGGGCCCCGCGAACACCGGGGAGCTGTTTTTT	CASSLDRLAGPANTGELFF